Here is one TCR beta chain with its context. As yet, its antigen is unknown. This entry comes from a study of cytomegalovirus exposure and HLA in healthy donors. Overall study findings and caveats: Presence/absence analyses treated sequencing depth as roughly uniform across donors.

This CDR3 spans 12 amino acids. The germline V gene encodes CDR1 SNHLY and CDR2 FYNNEI. V was pared by 2 bases and J by 5 bases, with 4 bases between. The PCR had 60 Vbeta and 13 Jbeta primers. This table comes from immunoSEQ multiplex PCR, and its TCRdb copy is limited to in-frame clones, with some not included. The data hold hundreds of thousands of clones, with around 73% observed a single time. Sequencing used PBMCs. The rearrangement links TRBV2 to TRBJ1-3; D unclear. The sequence was collected from a male donor in good health and CMV-seronegative. The CDR3 loop reads CASSESRNTIYF. CDR3 DNA: TGTGCCAGCAGTGAATCCAGAAACACCATATATTTT.